These T cell receptor beta chains were read from a single sample in a study of cytomegalovirus exposure and HLA in healthy donors. Repertoires were generated with immunoSEQ multiplex PCR, while TCRdb's copy carries only in-frame clones and drops some. The sample carries some 150,000 clones, 60% to 70% recorded once. Sequenced input: PBMCs. These receptors were obtained from a woman between 55 and 75 years old in good health and CMV-seropositive. Both conserved end residues are part of each CDR3. The D gene is left open where the match is weak. The listing skips clone size in some rows; elsewhere it reads once, few, many or a size class.

CDR3 DNA: TGCGCCAGCACCGAATCGACAGCGTCCTATGGCTACACCTTC
CDR3 protein: CASTESTASYGYTF
J gene: TRBJ1-2
clone size: NA
D gene: NA
V gene: TRBV5-1

CDR3 DNA: TGCGCCAGCAGCTCCACAGGGCTCAGCACAGATACGCAGTATTTT
CDR3 protein: CASSSTGLSTDTQYF
J gene: TRBJ2-3
clone size: NA
D gene: NA
V gene: TRBV5-1

CDR3 DNA: TGCGCCAGCAGACGACAGGCCGGGGAGAATCAGCCCCAGCATTTT
CDR3 protein: CASRRQAGENQPQHF
J gene: TRBJ1-5
clone size: NA
D gene: NA
V gene: TRBV5-1

CDR3 DNA: TGTGCCAGCAGCCCCCTGGTCGGACAGTTCACCGGGGAGCTGTTTTTT
CDR3 protein: CASSPLVGQFTGELFF
J gene: TRBJ2-2
clone size: NA
D gene: NA
V gene: TRBV11-2

CDR3 DNA: TGCGCCAGCAGCAATAGCGGGACGGGCACAGATACGCAGTATTTT
CDR3 protein: CASSNSGTGTDTQYF
J gene: TRBJ2-3
clone size: NA
D gene: TRBD2
V gene: TRBV4-1

CDR3 DNA: TGTGCCAGCAGTATTACAGGGGGCGCGAGGGGCTACACCTTC
CDR3 protein: CASSITGGARGYTF
J gene: TRBJ1-2
clone size: NA
D gene: TRBD1
V gene: TRBV6-1

CDR3 DNA: TGCAGCGTGGGGACTAGCGGGATCTCAGATACGCAGTATTTT
CDR3 protein: CSVGTSGISDTQYF
J gene: TRBJ2-3
clone size: NA
D gene: TRBD2
V gene: TRBV29-1

CDR3 DNA: TGTGCCTGGGCCACAGGGGGAACCTCTGGAAACACCATATATTTT
CDR3 protein: CAWATGGTSGNTIYF
J gene: TRBJ1-3
clone size: NA
D gene: TRBD1
V gene: TRBV30

CDR3 DNA: TGTGCCAGCAGTCCCGGGGACAGGCTAAATCAGCCCCAGCATTTT
CDR3 protein: CASSPGDRLNQPQHF
J gene: TRBJ1-5
clone size: once
D gene: TRBD1
V gene: TRBV27

CDR3 DNA: TGTGCCAGTAGCGTAATTACCGGGACTAGCGGGAGGGCCGGTCAGTTCTTC
CDR3 protein: CASSVITGTSGRAGQFF
J gene: TRBJ2-1
clone size: NA
D gene: TRBD2
V gene: TRBV19

CDR3 DNA: TGTGCCAGTAGTATAATTACAGGGGGTCAAGAGACCCAGTACTTC
CDR3 protein: CASSIITGGQETQYF
J gene: TRBJ2-5
clone size: NA
D gene: TRBD1
V gene: TRBV19

CDR3 DNA: TGTGCCAGCAGCCAAGCTCATGGAAACAGGGGGTCTGGAAACACCATATATTTT
CDR3 protein: CASSQAHGNRGSGNTIYF
J gene: TRBJ1-3
clone size: few
D gene: TRBD1
V gene: TRBV14

CDR3 DNA: TGTGCCAGCAGTGAAAGGACAGTTAACTATGGCTACACCTTC
CDR3 protein: CASSERTVNYGYTF
J gene: TRBJ1-2
clone size: NA
D gene: NA
V gene: TRBV2

CDR3 DNA: TGTGCCAGCAGTTATTCTCTCGGGGGTGAGCAGTACTTC
CDR3 protein: CASSYSLGGEQYF
J gene: TRBJ2-5
clone size: NA
D gene: NA
V gene: TRBV6-5

CDR3 DNA: TGCGCCAGCAGTCACCCTTCCGGGTCCAACTACGAGCAGTACTTC
CDR3 protein: CASSHPSGSNYEQYF
J gene: TRBJ2-7
clone size: NA
D gene: NA
V gene: TRBV23-1

CDR3 DNA: TGCGCCAGCAGCTCGGGACAAGAAACAGATACGCAGTATTTT
CDR3 protein: CASSSGQETDTQYF
J gene: TRBJ2-3
clone size: NA
D gene: NA
V gene: TRBV5-1

CDR3 DNA: TGTGCCAGTATGCTAACAGGGGGCTCCTACAATGAGCAGTTCTTC
CDR3 protein: CASMLTGGSYNEQFF
J gene: TRBJ2-1
clone size: NA
D gene: TRBD1
V gene: TRBV19

CDR3 DNA: TGCGCCAGCAGCTTGGGTTCGTTTTCAGAGACCCAGTACTTC
CDR3 protein: CASSLGSFSETQYF
J gene: TRBJ2-5
clone size: NA
D gene: NA
V gene: TRBV5-1

CDR3 DNA: TGCGCCAGCAGCTACTTTTCCTACAATGAGCAGTTCTTC
CDR3 protein: CASSYFSYNEQFF
J gene: TRBJ2-1
clone size: NA
D gene: NA
V gene: TRBV5-1

CDR3 DNA: TGTGCCTGGAGTGTACGGGGTTACAATCAGCCCCAGCATTTT
CDR3 protein: CAWSVRGYNQPQHF
J gene: TRBJ1-5
clone size: once
D gene: NA
V gene: TRBV30

CDR3 DNA: TGTGCCAGCAGTCTGGACTCGCGTGGAAACACCATATATTTT
CDR3 protein: CASSLDSRGNTIYF
J gene: TRBJ1-3
clone size: NA
D gene: NA
V gene: TRBV6-5

CDR3 DNA: TGTGCCTATTCGACGGGGACTAGCACAGATACGCAGTATTTT
CDR3 protein: CAYSTGTSTDTQYF
J gene: TRBJ2-3
clone size: NA
D gene: NA
V gene: TRBV30

CDR3 DNA: TGTGCCAGCAGTTTTTTGGATTGGCAGGGCGACTATGGCTACACCTTC
CDR3 protein: CASSFLDWQGDYGYTF
J gene: TRBJ1-2
clone size: NA
D gene: NA
V gene: TRBV28

CDR3 DNA: TGTGCCAGCAGCGTAACAGGGTGGAATGGCTACACCTTC
CDR3 protein: CASSVTGWNGYTF
J gene: TRBJ1-2
clone size: few
D gene: NA
V gene: TRBV7-2

CDR3 DNA: TGTGCCAGCAGCTCCATGACTAGCGGGAGGGTGGATGAGCAGTTCTTC
CDR3 protein: CASSSMTSGRVDEQFF
J gene: TRBJ2-1
clone size: NA
D gene: TRBD2
V gene: TRBV5-4

CDR3 DNA: TGTGCCAGTAAAGAAATTAGCGTGAATGAGCAGTTCTTC
CDR3 protein: CASKEISVNEQFF
J gene: TRBJ2-1
clone size: NA
D gene: NA
V gene: TRBV19

CDR3 DNA: TGCGCCAGCAGCCAAATTCCGGGTCCGGGGAACGAGCAGTACTTC
CDR3 protein: CASSQIPGPGNEQYF
J gene: TRBJ2-7
clone size: NA
D gene: NA
V gene: TRBV4-3

CDR3 DNA: TGTGCCAGCAAAATGATAGCGGGAGAGGGCCAAGAGCAGTTCTTC
CDR3 protein: CASKMIAGEGQEQFF
J gene: TRBJ2-1
clone size: once
D gene: TRBD2
V gene: TRBV6-4

CDR3 DNA: TGTGCCAGCAGCTTTTCTAGCGGGACCTTACAAGAGACCCAGTACTTC
CDR3 protein: CASSFSSGTLQETQYF
J gene: TRBJ2-5
clone size: NA
D gene: TRBD2
V gene: TRBV7-9

CDR3 DNA: TGTGCCAGCAGCCAAGGGGACACCTTGAACACTGAAGCTTTCTTT
CDR3 protein: CASSQGDTLNTEAFF
J gene: TRBJ1-1
clone size: NA
D gene: NA
V gene: TRBV4-2

CDR3 DNA: TGTGCCTGGAAGGAGAGGGCCTACGAGCAGTACTTC
CDR3 protein: CAWKERAYEQYF
J gene: TRBJ2-7
clone size: NA
D gene: NA
V gene: TRBV30

CDR3 DNA: TGTGCCAGACTTAGGGGAAACACCGGGGAGCTGTTTTTT
CDR3 protein: CARLRGNTGELFF
J gene: TRBJ2-2
clone size: NA
D gene: NA
V gene: TRBV30

CDR3 DNA: TGTGCCCCTTGGGCGGGCTATAGCAATCAGCCCCAGCATTTT
CDR3 protein: CAPWAGYSNQPQHF
J gene: TRBJ1-5
clone size: NA
D gene: NA
V gene: TRBV19

CDR3 DNA: TGTGCCATCAGCGGAGGGACAGGGGGTTCCTACAATGAGCAGTTCTTC
CDR3 protein: CAISGGTGGSYNEQFF
J gene: TRBJ2-1
clone size: NA
D gene: TRBD1
V gene: TRBV10-3

CDR3 DNA: TGTGCCAGCAGCTTGCCCCCTATAGCGGGAGGGAAGACCCAGTACTTC
CDR3 protein: CASSLPPIAGGKTQYF
J gene: TRBJ2-5
clone size: NA
D gene: TRBD2
V gene: TRBV5-6

CDR3 DNA: TGTGCCAGCAGTGACCGGGACACTTCTTTAGCCAAAAACATTCAGTACTTC
CDR3 protein: CASSDRDTSLAKNIQYF
J gene: TRBJ2-4
clone size: few
D gene: NA
V gene: TRBV6-1

CDR3 DNA: TGTGCCAGCAGTGAAGGGCGGGTCACAGATACGCAGTATTTT
CDR3 protein: CASSEGRVTDTQYF
J gene: TRBJ2-3
clone size: few
D gene: NA
V gene: TRBV6-1

CDR3 DNA: TGTGCCAGCAACTTACTAGCGGGAGGCGGGGGGTACGAGCAGTACTTC
CDR3 protein: CASNLLAGGGGYEQYF
J gene: TRBJ2-7
clone size: few
D gene: TRBD2
V gene: TRBV11-2

CDR3 DNA: TGTGCCAGCAGTTACCCGACAGGGTCGGTCAATCAGCCCCAGCATTTT
CDR3 protein: CASSYPTGSVNQPQHF
J gene: TRBJ1-5
clone size: NA
D gene: TRBD1
V gene: TRBV27

CDR3 DNA: TGTGCCAGCAGCTTTAACAGGGGGCAAGAGACCCAGTACTTC
CDR3 protein: CASSFNRGQETQYF
J gene: TRBJ2-5
clone size: NA
D gene: TRBD1
V gene: TRBV11-2

CDR3 DNA: TGTGCCAGCAGTGAAAGGAGACTAGCGGGGGGGAACACCGGGGAGCTGTTTTTT
CDR3 protein: CASSERRLAGGNTGELFF
J gene: TRBJ2-2
clone size: few
D gene: TRBD2
V gene: TRBV2

CDR3 DNA: TGTGCCAGCAGTTACAACAGAGATAGCAATCAGCCCCAGCATTTT
CDR3 protein: CASSYNRDSNQPQHF
J gene: TRBJ1-5
clone size: NA
D gene: NA
V gene: TRBV6-5

CDR3 DNA: TGTGCCAGCACCCCTTTCCTTTCGGGATCCGGGGAGCTGTTTTTT
CDR3 protein: CASTPFLSGSGELFF
J gene: TRBJ2-2
clone size: NA
D gene: NA
V gene: TRBV7-9

CDR3 DNA: TGTGCCAGCAGTTTAGGGGGCGGCTATCAGCCCCAGCATTTT
CDR3 protein: CASSLGGGYQPQHF
J gene: TRBJ1-5
clone size: NA
D gene: NA
V gene: TRBV28

CDR3 DNA: TGTGCTAGTGGTTCCTTAGGGGGACAGGGGCACACTGAAGCTTTCTTT
CDR3 protein: CASGSLGGQGHTEAFF
J gene: TRBJ1-1
clone size: few
D gene: TRBD1
V gene: TRBV12-5

CDR3 DNA: TGTGCCAGCATCGGCGGGGGGCGCGAGACCCAGTACTTC
CDR3 protein: CASIGGGRETQYF
J gene: TRBJ2-5
clone size: NA
D gene: TRBD2
V gene: TRBV28

CDR3 DNA: TGTGCCAGCAGATCCGGGACACCACCTTCTAACTATGGCTACACCTTC
CDR3 protein: CASRSGTPPSNYGYTF
J gene: TRBJ1-2
clone size: NA
D gene: NA
V gene: TRBV27

CDR3 DNA: TGTGCCAGCAGTGAACAGGCCTACGAGCAGTACTTC
CDR3 protein: CASSEQAYEQYF
J gene: TRBJ2-7
clone size: few
D gene: NA
V gene: TRBV6-1

CDR3 DNA: TGTGCCAGCAGAGCAATGCCGGGTCAGCCCCAGCATTTT
CDR3 protein: CASRAMPGQPQHF
J gene: TRBJ1-5
clone size: NA
D gene: NA
V gene: TRBV6-6

CDR3 DNA: TGTGCCAGCAGCCAAGGATCCCAGGGGAAGAGTAGCTACACCTTC
CDR3 protein: CASSQGSQGKSSYTF
J gene: TRBJ1-2
clone size: NA
D gene: NA
V gene: TRBV4-2

CDR3 DNA: TGTGCCAGCAGTGGACAGGGGCCCGGGGAGCTGTTTTTT
CDR3 protein: CASSGQGPGELFF
J gene: TRBJ2-2
clone size: NA
D gene: TRBD1
V gene: TRBV27

CDR3 DNA: TGCGCCAGCAGCTTGGCACCTGTACGACAGGGCGGGGGCACAGATACGCAGTATTTT
CDR3 protein: CASSLAPVRQGGGTDTQYF
J gene: TRBJ2-3
clone size: NA
D gene: NA
V gene: TRBV5-1